This T cell receptor beta chain was documented in a study of cytomegalovirus exposure and HLA in healthy donors. For this clone: The antigen remains undetermined. This same CDR3 is encoded by further DNA sequences in the sample.

Findings and limits, study-wide: Rarity characterized most TCR sequences, yet some public TCRs appeared in many donors. V- and J-gene trimming of TCR beta was linked (in a later analysis) to a missense DCLRE1C variant.

Primers for the PCR totalled 60 Vbeta and 13 Jbeta. Data came from immunoSEQ multiplex PCR; TCRdb stores just in-frame clones and leaves some out. This sample's table reports more than 50,000 clones. V trimming: 6 bases; J trimming: 11 bases; junction bases outside the gene matches: 9. The CDR3 extends over 11 amino acids. Germline values: CDR1 DFQATT, CDR2 SNEGSKA (reference sequence). The receptor was isolated from a man aged 50-59 years in good health and CMV-seropositive. The V call is TRBV20-1, the J call TRBJ1-1; TRBD1 agrees at 7 bases. Sequenced sample: PBMCs. The CDR3 bases are TGCAGTGCAGACCGACAGGGTTCGGCTTTCTTT. It is translated as CSADRQGSAFF.